These 14 T cell receptor beta chains originate from one sample sequenced in a study of blood T cell repertoires in COVID-19. TCRdb's table, derived via immunoSEQ multiplex PCR, lists solely in-frame clones and lacks some. The sample shows around 160,000 clones, approximately 85% of them seen only once. The sample consisted of peripheral blood. The receptors were sampled from a woman aged 55-70 years with COVID-19, enrolled during active disease.

The chain recombines TRBV6-2 or TRBV6-3 with TRBJ1-1; weak D call: TRBD1 (5 bases). V lost 6 bases to trimming and J lost 6 bases, with 11 bases between them. Germline V lookup: CDR1 MNHEY, CDR2 SVGEGT. This CDR3 region has 12 residues. The CDR3 DNA follows: TGTGCCAGCAGCCTCGGGGGGGCTGAAGCTTTCTTT. This codes for CASSLGGAEAFF.

This rearrangement joins TRBV4-3 to TRBJ1-1; 7 bases align to TRBD1. The CDR3 is 15 residues long. V dropped 0 bases and J dropped 4; count of bases not matched to a gene: 5. Per the germline V gene, CDR1 is LGHNA and CDR2 is YSLEER. CDR3 nucleotide sequence: TGCGCCAGCAGCCAAGATTTAGCAGGGGGCACTGAAGCTTTCTTT. Translated, it gives CASSQDLAGGTEAFF.

In its sample, this clone was seen a few times. The chain is built from TRBV5-1 and TRBJ1-3; a possible D gene is TRBD1 (6 bases). Deletions cut 4 bases from V and 0 bases from J, with 11 bases between. The CDR3 consists of 15 residues. Looked up from germline, CDR1 is SGHRS and CDR2 is YFSETQ. CDR3 sequence reads: CASSRDRSSGNTIYF. The CDR3, as DNA: TGCGCCAGCAGCCGAGACAGGTCCTCTGGAAACACCATATATTTT.

Only a few counts were recorded for this clone. This chain links TRBV11-2 with TRBJ2-7; tentatively, D is TRBD1 (6 bases). Germline CDR1 SGHAT, CDR2 FQNNGV. V was trimmed by 5 bases and J by 2 bases, leaving 19 bases between them. The CDR3 length is 16 residues. The CDR3 region is CASSQPGHKLPYEQYF. For the CDR3, the DNA is TGTGCCAGCAGCCAACCGGGACACAAACTCCCCTACGAGCAGTACTTC.

This chain connects TRBV12-3 or TRBV12-4 to TRBJ2-5; D uncertain. Trimming cost V 3 bases and J 2 bases, with 7 bases left between them. The CDR3 sequence is 13 residues long. CDR3 sequence: CASSFGVQETQYF. Here the CDR3 DNA reads TGTGCCAGCAGTTTTGGAGTTCAAGAGACCCAGTACTTC.

The chain uses TRBV7-3 and TRBJ2-3; TRBD1 matches 9 bases. Germline V gene data show CDR1 as SGHTA and CDR2 as FQGTGA. The CDR3 has 17 residues. Germline trimming cut 5 bases from V and 2 bases from J; bases unmatched to any gene: 11. The chain's CDR3 is CASSTSGTGYSTDTQYF. The DNA for the CDR3 is TGTGCCAGCAGCACCTCCGGGACAGGGTACTCCACAGATACGCAGTATTTT.

CDR3 in amino acids: CASSLARQGSEQYF. The CDR3 DNA reads TGTGCCAGCAGCTTAGCGAGACAGGGAAGTGAGCAGTACTTC. The chain joins TRBV7-6 to TRBJ2-7; TRBD1 agrees at 7 bases. Germline V lookup: CDR1 SGHVS, CDR2 FNYEAQ. J gave up 7 bases and V 0 bases, and 6 bases lay outside the gene matches. The CDR3 has 14 amino acids.

This chain uses TRBV10-1 with TRBJ1-2, with 9 bases fitting TRBD1. This CDR3 comprises 16 residues. Germline CDR1 reads WNHNN; CDR2 reads SYGVQD (reference sequence). Germline trimming cut 6 bases from V and 2 bases from J; bases unmatched to any gene: 10. DNA for the CDR3: TGCGCCAGCAGGGTTGAATGGGACAGGGCAAACTATGGCTACACCTTC. Its translation: CASRVEWDRANYGYTF.

The genes are TRBV9 and TRBJ1-2; D remains unclear. Germline-derived CDR1 and CDR2 are SGDLS and YYNGEE. V gave up 3 bases and J gave up 6 bases, with 6 bases separating them. The CDR3 loop spans 11 amino acids. The CDR3 sequence is CASSALDGYTF. The DNA of the CDR3 is TGTGCCAGCAGCGCCCTCGATGGCTACACCTTC.

The chain links TRBV4-2 to TRBJ1-4; 9 positions match TRBD1. The CDR3 length is 15 residues. V gave up 0 bases and J gave up 8 bases; unmatched junction bases: 4. Germline V CDR1 and CDR2: LGHNA, YNFKEQ. The CDR3 bases are TGTGCCAGCAGCCAAGATGGGGACAGGGACGAAAAACTGTTTTTT. Translated: CASSQDGDRDEKLFF.

The V call is TRBV3-1 (or the pseudogene TRBV3-2), the J call TRBJ1-6; TRBD1 matches at 7 bases. The CDR3 is made up of 12 amino acids. CDR1 LGHDT and CDR2 YNNKEL come from the germline V gene (reference sequence). V trimming: 8 bases; J trimming: 7 bases; junction bases outside the gene matches: 2. This chain's CDR3 is CASGTVNSPLHF. CDR3 in DNA: TGTGCCAGCGGGACAGTCAATTCACCCCTCCACTTT.

The chain is built from TRBV29-1 and TRBJ2-7; D remains unclear. V was clipped by 0 bases and J by 4 bases, with 4 bases between them. The germline V gene has CDR1 SQVTM and CDR2 ANQGSEA. The CDR3 is 11 amino acids. The CDR3: CSVEDRYEQYF. The CDR3 DNA sequence: TGCAGCGTTGAAGACAGGTACGAGCAGTACTTC.

The chain employs TRBV7-6 and TRBJ2-7; a weak D match, TRBD2 (5 bases). The V and J ends lost 8 bases and 0 bases respectively, with 17 bases between them. The CDR3 is made up of 15 amino acids. Germline loops: CDR1 SGHVS, CDR2 FNYEAQ. Here the CDR3 DNA reads TGTGCCAGCTCGAAATGGGCGGGCCGCTCCTACGAGCAGTACTTC. Protein sequence: CASSKWAGRSYEQYF.

This clone was seen once. The rearrangement links TRBV28 to TRBJ1-2; maybe TRBD1 (5 bases). The CDR3 spans 12 residues. Trimming cost V 7 bases and J 7 bases, with 13 bases left between them. Germline V gives CDR1 MDHEN, CDR2 SYDVKM. In nucleotides, the CDR3 is TGTGCCAGCACGTCAGGGTTGGGTGGCTACACCTTC. This encodes CASTSGLGGYTF.